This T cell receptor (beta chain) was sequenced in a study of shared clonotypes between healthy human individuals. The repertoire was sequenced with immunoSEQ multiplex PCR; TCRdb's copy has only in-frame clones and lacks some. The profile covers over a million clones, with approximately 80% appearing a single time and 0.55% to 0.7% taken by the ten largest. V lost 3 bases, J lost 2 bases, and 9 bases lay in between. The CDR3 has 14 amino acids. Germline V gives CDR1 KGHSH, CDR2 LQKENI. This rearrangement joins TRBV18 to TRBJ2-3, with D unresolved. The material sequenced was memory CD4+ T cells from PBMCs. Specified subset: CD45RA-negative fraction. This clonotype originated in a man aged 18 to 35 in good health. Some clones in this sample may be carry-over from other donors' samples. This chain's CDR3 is CASSPYPTTDTQYF. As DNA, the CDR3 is TGTGCCAGCTCACCGTACCCAACCACAGATACGCAGTATTTT.